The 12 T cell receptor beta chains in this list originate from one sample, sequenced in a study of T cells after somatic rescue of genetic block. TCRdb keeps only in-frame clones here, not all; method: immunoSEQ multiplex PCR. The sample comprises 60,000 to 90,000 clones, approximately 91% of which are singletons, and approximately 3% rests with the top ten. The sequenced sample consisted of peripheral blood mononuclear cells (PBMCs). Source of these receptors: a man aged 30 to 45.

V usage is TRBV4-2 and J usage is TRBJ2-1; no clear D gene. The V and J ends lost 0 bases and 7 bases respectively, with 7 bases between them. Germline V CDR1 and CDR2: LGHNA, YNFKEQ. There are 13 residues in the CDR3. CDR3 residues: CASSQDGQNEQFF. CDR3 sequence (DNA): TGTGCCAGCAGCCAAGATGGTCAGAATGAGCAGTTCTTC.

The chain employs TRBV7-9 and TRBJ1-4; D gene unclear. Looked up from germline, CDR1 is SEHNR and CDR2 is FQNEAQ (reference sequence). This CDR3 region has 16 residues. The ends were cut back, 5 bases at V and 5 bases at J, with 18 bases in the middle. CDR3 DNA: TGTGCCAGCAGCCCTCCTGGGGTCAGAAAAAATGAAAAACTGTTTTTT. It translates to CASSPPGVRKNEKLFF.

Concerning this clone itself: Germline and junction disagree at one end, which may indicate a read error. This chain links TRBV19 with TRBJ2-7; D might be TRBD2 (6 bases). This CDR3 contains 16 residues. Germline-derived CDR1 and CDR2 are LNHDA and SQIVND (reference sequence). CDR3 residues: CASSKQATRGSYEQYF. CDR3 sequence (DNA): TGTGCCAGCAGTAAACAGGCGACTAGGGGTTCCTACGAGCAGTACTTC. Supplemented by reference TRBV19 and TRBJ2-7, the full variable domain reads DGGITQSPKYLFRKEGQNVTLSCEQNLNHDAMYWYRQDPGQGLRLIYYSQIVNDFQKGDIAEGYSVSREKKESFPLTVTSAQKNPTAFYLCASSKQATRGSYEQYFGPGTRLTVT.

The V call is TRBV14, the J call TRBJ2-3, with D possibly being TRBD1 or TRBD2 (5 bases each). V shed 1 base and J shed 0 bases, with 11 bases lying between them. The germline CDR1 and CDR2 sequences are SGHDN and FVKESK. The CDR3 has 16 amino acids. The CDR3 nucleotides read TGTGCCAGCAGCCAAGGGGGACGTTCTAGCACAGATACGCAGTATTTT. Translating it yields CASSQGGRSSTDTQYF.

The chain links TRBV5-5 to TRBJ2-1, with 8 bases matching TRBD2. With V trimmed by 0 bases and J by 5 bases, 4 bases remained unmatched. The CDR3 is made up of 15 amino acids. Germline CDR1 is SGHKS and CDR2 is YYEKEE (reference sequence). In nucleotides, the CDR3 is TGTGCCAGCAGCTTGGCGGGAGGGCCCGACAATGAGCAGTTCTTC. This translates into CASSLAGGPDNEQFF.

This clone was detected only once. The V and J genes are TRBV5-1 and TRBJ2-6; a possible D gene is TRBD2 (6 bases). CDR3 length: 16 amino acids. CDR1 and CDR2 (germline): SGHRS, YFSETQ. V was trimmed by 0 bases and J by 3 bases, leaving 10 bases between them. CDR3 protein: CASSLGGLGGANVLTF. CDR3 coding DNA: TGCGCCAGCAGCTTGGGGGGACTCGGTGGGGCCAACGTCCTGACTTTC.

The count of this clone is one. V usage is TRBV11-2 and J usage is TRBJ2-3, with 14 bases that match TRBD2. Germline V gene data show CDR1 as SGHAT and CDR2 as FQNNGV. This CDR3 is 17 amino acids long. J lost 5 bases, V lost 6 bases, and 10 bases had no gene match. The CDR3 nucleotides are TGTGCCAGCAGTCAAAGACTAGCGGGGGGGCCGGGAGATACGCAGTATTTT. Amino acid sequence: CASSQRLAGGPGDTQYF.

The CDR3 nucleotides read TGTGCCAGCAGCCAAGGGACAGGGTTAGAGACCCAGTACTTC. Translating it yields CASSQGTGLETQYF. J is TRBJ2-5 and V is TRBV7-2; 9 positions match TRBD1. The CDR3 sequence is 14 residues long. The junction had 5 bases not matched to a gene; V was cut back by 5 bases and J by 4 bases. The germline V gene encodes CDR1 SGHTA and CDR2 FQGNSA.

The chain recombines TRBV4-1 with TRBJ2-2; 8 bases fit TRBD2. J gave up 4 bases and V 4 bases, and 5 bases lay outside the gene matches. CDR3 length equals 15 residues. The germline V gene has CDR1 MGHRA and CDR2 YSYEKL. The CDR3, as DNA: TGCGCCAGCAGCCCCAGCGGGAGAGTCACCGGGGAGCTGTTTTTT. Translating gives CASSPSGRVTGELFF.

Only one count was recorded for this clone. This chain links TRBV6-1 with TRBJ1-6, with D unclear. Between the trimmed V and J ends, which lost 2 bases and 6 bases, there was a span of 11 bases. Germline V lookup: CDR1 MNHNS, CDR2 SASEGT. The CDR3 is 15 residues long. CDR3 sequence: CASSEYAGFNSPLHF. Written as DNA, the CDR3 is TGTGCCAGCAGTGAATATGCAGGATTTAATTCACCCCTCCACTTT.

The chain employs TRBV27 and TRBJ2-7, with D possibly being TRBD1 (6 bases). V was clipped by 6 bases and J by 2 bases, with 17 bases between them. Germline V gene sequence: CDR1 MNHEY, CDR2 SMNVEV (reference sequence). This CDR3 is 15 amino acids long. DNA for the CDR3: TGTGCCAGCAGCCCTTACACAGGGTCCACCTACGAGCAGTACTTC. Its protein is CASSPYTGSTYEQYF.

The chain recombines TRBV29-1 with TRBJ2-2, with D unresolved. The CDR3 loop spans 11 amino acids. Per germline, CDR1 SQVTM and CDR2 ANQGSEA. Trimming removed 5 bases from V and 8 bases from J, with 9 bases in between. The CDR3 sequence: CSVIETGELFF. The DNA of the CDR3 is TGCAGCGTTATAGAAACTGGGGAGCTGTTTTTT.